The 27 T cell receptor beta chains in this list originate from one sample, sequenced in a study of cytomegalovirus exposure and HLA in healthy donors. The PCR employed 60 Vbeta primers together with 13 Jbeta primers. Assay: immunoSEQ multiplex PCR; the TCRdb copy retains only in-frame clones and omits some. The ten most abundant clones cover 2% of a sample with some 140,000 clones. Input material: PBMCs. These receptors originate from a woman aged 55-69 years in good health and CMV-seronegative.

The CDR3 nucleotides read TGTGCCAGCAGACGAAAACCGGGACAGGGGATAAATGAGCAGTTCTTC. Protein: CASRRKPGQGINEQFF. The genes are TRBV27 and TRBJ2-1; 10 nucleotides agree with TRBD1. The CDR3 totals 16 residues. V lost 6 bases, J lost 7 bases, and 12 bases stayed unmatched. Germline lookup yields CDR1 MNHEY and CDR2 SMNVEV (reference sequence).

The chain links TRBV2 to TRBJ1-1; 11 nucleotides align to TRBD1. The germline gives CDR1 SNHLY, CDR2 FYNNEI. The CDR3 contains 15 residues. The ends lost 10 bases at V and 3 bases at J; junction bases unmatched: 10. The DNA of the CDR3 is TGTGCCACGACCGGGACAGGGGGAAGGGACACTGAAGCTTTCTTT. Protein sequence: CATTGTGGRDTEAFF.

The chain is built from TRBV11-2 and TRBJ2-7, with D possibly being TRBD1 (6 bases). The CDR3 sequence is 12 residues long. V lost 5 bases and J lost 3, with 8 bases in between. Germline V gives CDR1 SGHAT, CDR2 FQNNGV. The DNA of the CDR3 is TGTGCCAGCAGCGGGACATACTACGAGCAGTACTTC. Translation gives CASSGTYYEQYF.

The J gene is TRBJ2-2, the V gene TRBV2, with TRBD2 matching over 14 bases. Germline CDR1 and CDR2: SNHLY and FYNNEI. CDR3 length: 15 amino acids. With V trimmed by 6 bases and J by 7 bases, 4 bases remained unmatched. CDR3 sequence (DNA): TGTGCCAGCAGGGGACTAGCGGGAGCCCTCGGGGAGCTGTTTTTT. Its translation is CASRGLAGALGELFF.

The chain recombines TRBV2 with TRBJ2-4, with 8 bases matching TRBD1. The CDR3 extends over 12 amino acids. V lost 6 bases to trimming and J lost 10 bases; unmatched junction nucleotides: 5. The germline gives CDR1 SNHLY, CDR2 FYNNEI. CDR3 loop: CASSVRQGIQYF. The CDR3 coding sequence is TGTGCCAGCAGCGTGCGACAGGGGATTCAGTACTTC.

CDR3 coding DNA: TGTGCCAGCAGTGACGGGGCTAACTATGGCTACACCTTC. This translates into CASSDGANYGYTF. This sequence joins TRBV2 and TRBJ1-2, with unresolved D. This CDR3 has 13 residues. V lost 3 bases, J lost 0 bases, and 5 bases lay in between. In germline, CDR1 is SNHLY, CDR2 FYNNEI.

The V call is TRBV27, the J call TRBJ2-1, with 9 bases identical to TRBD1. This CDR3 region has 15 residues. V dropped 3 bases and J dropped 4; count of bases not matched to a gene: 4. The germline CDR1 and CDR2 sequences are MNHEY and SMNVEV (reference sequence). In nucleotides, the CDR3 is TGTGCCAGCAGTTTGGGGACAGGGAAATACAATGAGCAGTTCTTC. Protein: CASSLGTGKYNEQFF.

The V call is TRBV5-1, the J call TRBJ2-7, with D perhaps TRBD2 (6 bases). Trimming took off 5 bases at V and 0 bases at J, with 15 bases between the two ends. CDR3 length: 15 amino acids. Germline-derived CDR1 and CDR2 are SGHRS and YFSETQ. DNA for the CDR3: TGCGCCAGCAGGATCGGCTCGACTAGCTCCTACGAGCAGTACTTC. Amino acid sequence: CASRIGSTSSYEQYF.

This chain connects TRBV18 to TRBJ1-3; 8 bases are shared with TRBD1. The trim removed 1 base at V and 3 bases at J, leaving 8 bases unmatched. CDR1 is KGHSH and CDR2 is LQKENI in the germline V gene. The CDR3 is 17 residues long. The CDR3 loop is CASSPLALTGDGNTIYF. The CDR3 DNA is TGTGCCAGCTCACCACTCGCCCTGACAGGGGATGGAAACACCATATATTTT.

The chain combines TRBV2 with TRBJ1-2, with D maybe TRBD1 (6 bases). V was trimmed by 6 bases and J by 1 base, leaving 9 bases between them. This CDR3 contains 13 residues. Germline V CDR1 and CDR2: SNHLY, FYNNEI. The CDR3 region is CASSRDNNYGYTF. CDR3 coding DNA: TGTGCCAGCAGCCGGGACAATAACTATGGCTACACCTTC.

The rearrangement joins TRBV9 to TRBJ2-7; TRBD2 aligns across 8 bases. Germline lookup yields CDR1 SGDLS and CDR2 YYNGEE. The CDR3 consists of 14 residues. V lost 4 bases, J lost 6 bases, and 9 bases stayed unmatched. CDR3 loop: CASSPRGLGGEQYF. The CDR3 bases are TGTGCCAGCAGCCCCCGGGGACTAGGCGGCGAGCAGTACTTC.

The gene calls are TRBV7-3 and TRBJ2-7, with a possible D match to TRBD2 (5 bases). The germline V gene encodes CDR1 SGHTA and CDR2 FQGTGA. The CDR3 is 13 amino acids. V was cut by 0 bases and J by 5 bases, with 8 bases left in between. The CDR3 spells CASSLTGLDEQYF. As DNA, the CDR3 is TGTGCCAGCAGCTTAACCGGACTGGACGAGCAGTACTTC.

J is TRBJ1-2 and V is TRBV30; TRBD1 might be the D (5 bases). V lost 3 bases and J lost 0, with 14 bases in between. Germline values: CDR1 GTSNPN, CDR2 SVGIG (reference sequence). The CDR3 loop spans 15 amino acids. The CDR3 DNA reads as TGTGCCTGGAGGGAATGGGGCGGCTCTAACTATGGCTACACCTTC. It specifies CAWREWGGSNYGYTF.

The chain joins TRBV2 to TRBJ1-1, with 7 bases identical to TRBD1. Trimming at V came to 2 bases and at J to 4 bases, leaving 1 base not matched to a gene. This CDR3 region has 13 residues. Germline CDR1 and CDR2: SNHLY and FYNNEI. The CDR3 protein is CASSEWDSTEAFF. DNA of the CDR3: TGTGCCAGCAGTGAATGGGACAGCACTGAAGCTTTCTTT.

The rearrangement links TRBV11-3 to TRBJ2-1; TRBD2 matches at 14 bases. The CDR3 extends over 15 amino acids. V lost 5 bases and J lost 9; bases outside the gene matches: 6. Germline V gene sequence: CDR1 SGHNT, CDR2 YENEEA. The CDR3: CASSPGLAGGAEQFF. In DNA form, the CDR3 reads TGTGCCAGCAGCCCCGGACTAGCGGGAGGTGCTGAGCAGTTCTTC. The entire variable domain, with the rest obtained from reference TRBV11-3 and TRBJ2-1, is as follows: EAGVVQSPRYKIIEKKQPVAFWCNPISGHNTLYWYLQNLGQGPELLIRYENEEAVDDSQLPKDRFSAERLKGVDSTLKIQPAELGDSAVYLCASSPGLAGGAEQFFGPGTRLTVL.

This sequence joins TRBV10-3 and TRBJ2-3, with TRBD2 identical over 9 bases. J gave up 7 bases and V 5 bases, and 4 bases lay outside the gene matches. The CDR3 contains 13 residues. Germline CDR1 and CDR2: ENHRY and SYGVKD. CDR3 coding DNA: TGTGCCATCAGTCCGGGACTAGCAAATACGCAGTATTTT. This encodes CAISPGLANTQYF.

The chain couples TRBV28 to TRBJ2-5, with 7 bases identical to TRBD2. CDR1 and CDR2 (germline): MDHEN, SYDVKM. The J segment lost 5 bases and the V segment lost 5 bases, leaving 8 bases of the junction unmatched. The CDR3 runs to 14 residues. The CDR3 coding sequence is TGTGCCAGCAGTACCGGGGGAGGGGCGGAGACCCAGTACTTC. This translates into CASSTGGGAETQYF.

The V call is TRBV2, the J call TRBJ2-2; TRBD2 aligns across 9 bases. The CDR3 is made up of 16 amino acids. Per the germline V gene, CDR1 is SNHLY and CDR2 is FYNNEI. Trimming took 1 base from V and 7 from J; bases not matched to a gene: 7. CDR3 in DNA: TGTGCCAGCAGTGAAGGGGTAGCGGGAGCAGGCGGGGAGCTGTTTTTT. Its translation: CASSEGVAGAGGELFF. Filled out from reference TRBV2 and TRBJ2-2, the complete variable domain reads EPEVTQTPSHQVTQMGQEVILRCVPISNHLYFYWYRQILGQKVEFLVSFYNNEISEKSEIFDDQFSVERPDGSNFTLKIRSTKLEDSAMYFCASSEGVAGAGGELFFGEGSRLTVL.

This chain joins TRBV28 and TRBJ1-5; TRBD1 aligns across 9 bases. Germline V lookup: CDR1 MDHEN, CDR2 SYDVKM. Losses at the gene ends were 3 bases for V and 5 bases for J; bases not matched to a gene: 2. The CDR3 has 14 amino acids. DNA of the CDR3: TGTGCCAGCAGTTTGGGGACAGGGTATCAGCCCCAGCATTTT. It codes for CASSLGTGYQPQHF.

The V and J genes are TRBV28 and TRBJ1-6; perhaps TRBD1 as D (6 bases). The CDR3 extends over 19 amino acids. The ends were cut back, 1 base at V and 1 base at J, with 17 bases in the middle. From germline, CDR1 is MDHEN and CDR2 SYDVKM. CDR3 sequence (DNA): TGTGCCAGCAGTTTATACAGCTTTGCAGGGGATTCCTATAATTCACCCCTCCACTTT. This gives the protein CASSLYSFAGDSYNSPLHF.

This chain uses TRBV11-2 with TRBJ2-5; D might be TRBD2 (6 bases). The CDR3 covers 14 residues. Trimming took 4 bases from V and 5 from J, leaving 14 bases between them. The germline V gene encodes CDR1 SGHAT and CDR2 FQNNGV. The CDR3 sequence: CASSSYGSRETQYF. CDR3 bases: TGTGCCAGCAGCTCGTACGGGAGTCGGGAGACCCAGTACTTC.

DNA of the CDR3: TGTGCCTTCACTAGCGGGAATCCGACCGGGGAGCTGTTTTTT. This sequence encodes CAFTSGNPTGELFF. The chain links TRBV30 to TRBJ2-2; 10 bases match TRBD2. Trimming at V came to 7 bases and at J to 5 bases, leaving 7 bases not matched to a gene. The CDR3 extends over 14 amino acids. In germline, CDR1 is GTSNPN, CDR2 SVGIG (reference sequence).

The J gene is TRBJ1-3, the V gene TRBV2; perhaps TRBD1 as D (5 bases). V shed 4 bases and J shed 4 bases, with 8 bases lying between them. From germline, CDR1 is SNHLY and CDR2 FYNNEI. The CDR3 is made up of 13 amino acids. The CDR3 DNA sequence: TGTGCCAGCAGTGCAGGGTTCGGAAACACCATATATTTT. Translated, it gives CASSAGFGNTIYF.

The chain uses TRBV11-2 and TRBJ2-1; 8 bases map to TRBD1. This CDR3 has 13 amino acids. CDR1 and CDR2 (germline): SGHAT, FQNNGV. J lost 14 bases, V lost 0 bases, and 6 bases had no gene match. The chain's CDR3 is CASSLDIPTGEFF. The CDR3 bases are TGTGCCAGCAGCTTAGATATCCCGACAGGGGAGTTCTTC.

V is TRBV28 and J is TRBJ1-4; 7 positions match TRBD1. The CDR3 consists of 21 residues. The V gene's germline CDR1 is MDHEN and CDR2 SYDVKM. V lost 6 bases and J lost 0; bases outside the gene matches: 22. The CDR3 DNA sequence: TGTGCCAGCAGAGGGGGCGTGATAGGACAATGGGGGGAAGCAACTAATGAAAAACTGTTTTTT. It encodes CASRGGVIGQWGEATNEKLFF. The full variable domain, completed using reference TRBV28 and TRBJ1-4, is DVKVTQSSRYLVKRTGEKVFLECVQDMDHENMFWYRQDPGLGLRLIYFSYDVKMKEKGDIPEGYSVSREKKERFSLILESASTNQTSMYLCASRGGVIGQWGEATNEKLFFGSGTQLSVL.

The CDR3 protein is CASSLGSGMAGELFF. CDR3 sequence (DNA): TGCGCCAGCAGCTTGGGTTCAGGAATGGCCGGGGAGCTGTTTTTT. The chain recombines TRBV5-1 with TRBJ2-2, with D uncertain. V lost 0 bases, J lost 6 bases, and 12 bases lay in between. Germline V gives CDR1 SGHRS, CDR2 YFSETQ. This CDR3 has 15 residues.

V gene TRBV9 combines with J gene TRBJ1-4; 7 bases match TRBD1. J lost 2 bases, V lost 6 bases, and 10 bases had no gene match. This CDR3 contains 16 residues. In germline, CDR1 is SGDLS, CDR2 YYNGEE. CDR3 in amino acids: CASITTGAGTNEKLFF. DNA of the CDR3: TGTGCCAGCATCACCACAGGGGCGGGCACTAATGAAAAACTGTTTTTT.